This TCR beta chain derives from a study of cytomegalovirus exposure and HLA in healthy donors. Study summary: Among approximately 400 genotyped donors, approximately 80% fell in the Caucasian-associated ancestry cluster.

The study ran its PCR with 60 Vbeta and 13 Jbeta primers. Here immunoSEQ multiplex PCR was the method, and the copy in TCRdb shows in-frame clones only, minus some. There are about 180,000 clones in the sample; roughly three quarters occur only once, and over 2.5% lies in the top ten. The germline gives CDR1 SGHTA, CDR2 FQGTGA. V lost 5 bases and J lost 5; bases outside the gene matches: 9. The CDR3 is 16 amino acids. Concerning this clone: Its target is not known.

The study's findings and limits: Across donors, sequencing depth was assumed by presence/absence analyses to be roughly uniform. Fewer N-insertions than the roughly 700-donor mean were reportedly shown by an Asian-associated ancestry cluster in a later analysis. The classifier reportedly diagnosed cytomegalovirus status with high specificity and sensitivity.

Material: PBMCs. The chain links TRBV7-3 to TRBJ2-2, with 9 bases identical to TRBD2. This TCR was recovered from a woman between 45 and 60 years old in good health and CMV-seropositive. This CDR3 reads CASSPPGGRATGELFF. Written as DNA, the CDR3 is TGTGCCAGCAGCCCCCCTGGCGGGAGGGCAACCGGGGAGCTGTTTTTT.